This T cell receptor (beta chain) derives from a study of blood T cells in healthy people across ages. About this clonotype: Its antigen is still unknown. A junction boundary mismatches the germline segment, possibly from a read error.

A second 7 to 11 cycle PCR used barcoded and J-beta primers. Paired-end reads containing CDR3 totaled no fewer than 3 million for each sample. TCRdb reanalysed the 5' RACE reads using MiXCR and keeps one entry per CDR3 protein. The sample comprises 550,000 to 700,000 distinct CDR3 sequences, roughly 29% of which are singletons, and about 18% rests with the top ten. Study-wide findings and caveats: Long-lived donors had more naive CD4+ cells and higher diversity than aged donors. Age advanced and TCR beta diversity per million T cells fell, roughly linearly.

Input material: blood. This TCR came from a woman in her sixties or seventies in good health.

CDR3 sequence: CASSLRAVQGTQYF. CDR3 coding DNA: TGTGCCAGCAGCCTCAGAGCGGTCCAAGGGACCCAGTACTTC. V gene TRBV3-1 combines with J gene TRBJ2-5, with D tentatively TRBD2 (5 bases). This CDR3 is built from 14 residues. Germline lookup yields CDR1 LGHDT and CDR2 YNNKEL (reference sequence).